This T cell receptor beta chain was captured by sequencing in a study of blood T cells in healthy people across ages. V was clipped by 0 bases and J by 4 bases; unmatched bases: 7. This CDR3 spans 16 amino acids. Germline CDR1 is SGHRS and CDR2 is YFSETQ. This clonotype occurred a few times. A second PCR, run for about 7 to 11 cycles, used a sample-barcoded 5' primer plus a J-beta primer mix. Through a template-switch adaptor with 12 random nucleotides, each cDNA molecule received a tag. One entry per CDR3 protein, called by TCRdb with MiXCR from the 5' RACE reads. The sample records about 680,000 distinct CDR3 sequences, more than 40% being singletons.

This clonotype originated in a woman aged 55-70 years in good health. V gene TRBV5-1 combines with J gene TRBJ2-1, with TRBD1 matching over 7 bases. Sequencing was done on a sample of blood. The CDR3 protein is CASSLVGQALYNEQFF. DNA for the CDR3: TGCGCCAGCAGCTTGGTCGGACAGGCACTATACAATGAGCAGTTCTTC. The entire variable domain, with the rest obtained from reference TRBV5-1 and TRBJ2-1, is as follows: KAGVTQTPRYLIKTRGQQVTLSCSPISGHRSVSWYQQTPGQGLQFLFEYFSETQRNKGNFPGRFSGRQFSNSRSEMNVSTLELGDSALYLCASSLVGQALYNEQFFGPGTRLTVL.